These 3 T cell receptor beta chains came from one sample sequenced in a study of shared clonotypes between healthy human individuals. Sequencing used immunoSEQ multiplex PCR; TCRdb keeps in-frame clones, though not all of them. The data show roughly 500,000 clones, roughly 80% seen once. The sequenced material came from PBMCs. These receptors all stem from a woman in her 40s in good health. Some clones in this sample may be carry-over from other donors' samples.

The rearrangement links TRBV6-1 to TRBJ2-2, with D maybe TRBD1 (6 bases). Trimming removed 7 bases at V and 3 bases at J, with 12 bases between. In germline, CDR1 is MNHNS, CDR2 SASEGT. The CDR3 length is 14 residues. CDR3 nucleotides: TGTGCCAGCAACAGGGTTTCGGACACCGGGGAGCTGTTTTTT. This translates into CASNRVSDTGELFF.

The CDR3 here is CASSAVAGGYNEQFF. Written as DNA, the CDR3 is TGTGCCAGCAGCGCCGTAGCGGGAGGGTACAATGAGCAGTTCTTC. V gene TRBV9 combines with J gene TRBJ2-1; 11 bases map to TRBD2. The CDR3 is 15 residues long. Germline V lookup: CDR1 SGDLS, CDR2 YYNGEE. V lost 3 bases and J lost 4; bases outside the gene matches: 3.

CDR3: CASSEFLVTQGDYERETQYF. The CDR3 DNA sequence: TGTGCCAGCAGTGAATTTCTTGTGACGCAGGGGGATTATGAGCGGGAGACCCAGTACTTC. The chain couples TRBV6-1 to TRBJ2-5; 7 bases align to TRBD1. The trim removed 2 bases at V and 5 bases at J, leaving 23 bases unmatched. The CDR3 length is 20 residues. Germline V gene lookup returns CDR1 MNHNS and CDR2 SASEGT.